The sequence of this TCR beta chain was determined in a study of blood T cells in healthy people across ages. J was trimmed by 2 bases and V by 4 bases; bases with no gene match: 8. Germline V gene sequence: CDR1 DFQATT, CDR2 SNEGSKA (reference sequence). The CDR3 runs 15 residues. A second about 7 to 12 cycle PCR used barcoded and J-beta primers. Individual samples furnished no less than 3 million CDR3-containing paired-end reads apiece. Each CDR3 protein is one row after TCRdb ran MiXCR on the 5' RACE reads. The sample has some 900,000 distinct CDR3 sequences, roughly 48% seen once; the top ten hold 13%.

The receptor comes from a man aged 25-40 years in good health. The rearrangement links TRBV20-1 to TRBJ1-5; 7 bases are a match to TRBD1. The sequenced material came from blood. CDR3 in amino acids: CSANWGTAGNQPQHF. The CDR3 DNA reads TGCAGTGCTAATTGGGGGACAGCGGGCAATCAGCCCCAGCATTTT.